These 5 T cell receptor beta chains share one sample of origin, sequenced in a study of blood T cells in healthy people across ages. A sample-barcoded 5' primer and a J-beta primer mix were used in a second PCR of about 7 to 11 cycles. TCRdb ran MiXCR on the 5' RACE reads and lists one entry per CDR3 protein. The table has about 640,000 distinct CDR3 sequences, roughly 58% seen once. Sample: blood. The receptors stem from a man in his 60s in good health.

This chain uses TRBV2 with TRBJ2-5; 7 bases align to TRBD1. From germline, CDR1 is SNHLY and CDR2 FYNNEI. Trimming took 9 bases from V and 1 from J; bases not matched to a gene: 8. This CDR3 comprises 14 residues. In nucleotides, the CDR3 is TGTGCCAGAGCAGGGGGAAGCATCCAAGAGACCCAGTACTTC. Its translation: CARAGGSIQETQYF. The full variable domain, with the rest looked up from reference TRBV2 and TRBJ2-5, is EPEVTQTPSHQVTQMGQEVILRCVPISNHLYFYWYRQILGQKVEFLVSFYNNEISEKSEIFDDQFSVERPDGSNFTLKIRSTKLEDSAMYFCARAGGSIQETQYFGPGTRLLVL.

This clonotype was seen more than once but under ten times. The rearrangement uses TRBV3-1 and TRBJ2-5; 11 bases agree with TRBD1. This CDR3 comprises 16 residues. Per germline, CDR1 LGHDT and CDR2 YNNKEL (reference sequence). With V trimmed by 1 base and J by 4 bases, 5 bases remained unmatched. CDR3 sequence: CASSQGGTGGRETQYF. In DNA form, the CDR3 reads TGTGCCAGCAGCCAAGGCGGGACAGGGGGACGAGAGACCCAGTACTTC.

The J gene is TRBJ2-3, the V gene TRBV3-1; D remains unclear. The germline V and J ends were trimmed by 0 bases and 7 bases, with 5 bases remaining between them. This CDR3 region has 12 residues. Germline values: CDR1 LGHDT, CDR2 YNNKEL (reference sequence). The DNA of the CDR3 is TGTGCCAGCAGCCAAGAGCGGCATACGCAGTATTTT. It encodes CASSQERHTQYF.

V gene TRBV7-7 combines with J gene TRBJ2-3; D is undetermined. Germline-derived CDR1 and CDR2 are SSHAT and FNYEAQ (reference sequence). Trimming removed 5 bases from V and 2 bases from J, with 8 bases in between. This CDR3 has 13 residues. Here the CDR3 DNA reads TGTGCCAGCAGCCAGGAGAACACAGATACGCAGTATTTT. Its protein product is CASSQENTDTQYF.

As for this clonotype: This may stem from a read error, because a much larger clone lies one nucleotide away. The chain uses TRBV20-1 and TRBJ1-6, with TRBD1 matching 7 bases. Germline assignment: CDR1 DFQATT and CDR2 SNEGSKA (reference sequence). The CDR3 is 15 amino acids. The CDR3 nucleotides read TGCGGTGCTAGAGGGACAGCGCTAAATAATTCACCCCTCCACTTT. It yields the protein CGARGTALNNSPLHF.